The subject of this entry is one T cell receptor beta chain. Its antigen is still unknown. Primers for the PCR totalled 60 Vbeta and 13 Jbeta. Clones were read by immunoSEQ multiplex PCR, and TCRdb kept only the in-frame ones, dropping some. The table has some 140,000 clones, 73% seen once. The sample is drawn from a study of cytomegalovirus exposure and HLA in healthy donors. CDR1 SGHTA and CDR2 FQGNSA come from the germline V gene. There are 17 residues in the CDR3. J lost 4 bases, V lost 7 bases, and 15 bases had no gene match. Study findings and constraints: A later analysis found that most CMV-associated TCR beta chains appeared HLA-restricted. Earlier analysis found most TCR beta V segments productive about 87% or about 30% of the time.

This clonotype originated in a woman in her thirties or forties in good health and CMV-seronegative. The chain joins TRBV7-2 to TRBJ1-3; 8 bases match TRBD1. The sequenced material came from PBMCs. CDR3 sequence reads: CASTLAPLGQAGNTIYF. The CDR3 DNA reads TGTGCCAGCACCTTGGCTCCGTTGGGACAGGCGGGAAACACCATATATTTT.